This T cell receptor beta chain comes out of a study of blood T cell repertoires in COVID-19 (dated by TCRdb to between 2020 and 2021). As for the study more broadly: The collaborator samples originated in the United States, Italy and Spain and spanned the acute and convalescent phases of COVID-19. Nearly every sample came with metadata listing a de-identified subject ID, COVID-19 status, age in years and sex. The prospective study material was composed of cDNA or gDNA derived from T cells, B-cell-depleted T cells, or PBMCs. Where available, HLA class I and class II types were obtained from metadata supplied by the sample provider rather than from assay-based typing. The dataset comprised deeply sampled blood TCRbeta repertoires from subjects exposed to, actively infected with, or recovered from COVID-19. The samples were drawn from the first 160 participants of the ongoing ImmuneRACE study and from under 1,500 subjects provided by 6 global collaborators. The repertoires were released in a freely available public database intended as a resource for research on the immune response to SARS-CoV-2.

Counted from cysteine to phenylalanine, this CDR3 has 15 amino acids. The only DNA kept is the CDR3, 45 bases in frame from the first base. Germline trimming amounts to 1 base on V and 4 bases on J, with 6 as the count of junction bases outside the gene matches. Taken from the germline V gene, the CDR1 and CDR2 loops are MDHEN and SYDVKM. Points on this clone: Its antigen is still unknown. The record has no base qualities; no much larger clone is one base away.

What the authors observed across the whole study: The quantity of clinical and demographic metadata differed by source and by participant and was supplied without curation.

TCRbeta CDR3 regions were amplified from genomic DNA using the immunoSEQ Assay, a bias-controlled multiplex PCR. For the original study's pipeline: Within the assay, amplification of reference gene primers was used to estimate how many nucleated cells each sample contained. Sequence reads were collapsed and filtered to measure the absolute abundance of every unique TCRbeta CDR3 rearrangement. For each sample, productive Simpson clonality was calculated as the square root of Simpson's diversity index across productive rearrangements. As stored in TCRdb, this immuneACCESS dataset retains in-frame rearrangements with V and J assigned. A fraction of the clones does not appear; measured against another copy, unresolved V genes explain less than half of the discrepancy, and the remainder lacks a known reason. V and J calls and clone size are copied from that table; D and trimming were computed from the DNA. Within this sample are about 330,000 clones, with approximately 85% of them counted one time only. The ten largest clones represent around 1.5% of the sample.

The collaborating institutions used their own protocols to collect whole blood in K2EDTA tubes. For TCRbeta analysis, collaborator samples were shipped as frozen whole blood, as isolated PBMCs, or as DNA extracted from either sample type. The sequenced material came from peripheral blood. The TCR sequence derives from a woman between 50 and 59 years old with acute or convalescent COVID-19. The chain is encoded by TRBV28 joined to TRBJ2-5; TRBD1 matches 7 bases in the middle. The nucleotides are TGTGCCAGCAGTTTATTGGGGACAGAAGTAGAGACCCAGTACTTC. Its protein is CASSLLGTEVETQYF.